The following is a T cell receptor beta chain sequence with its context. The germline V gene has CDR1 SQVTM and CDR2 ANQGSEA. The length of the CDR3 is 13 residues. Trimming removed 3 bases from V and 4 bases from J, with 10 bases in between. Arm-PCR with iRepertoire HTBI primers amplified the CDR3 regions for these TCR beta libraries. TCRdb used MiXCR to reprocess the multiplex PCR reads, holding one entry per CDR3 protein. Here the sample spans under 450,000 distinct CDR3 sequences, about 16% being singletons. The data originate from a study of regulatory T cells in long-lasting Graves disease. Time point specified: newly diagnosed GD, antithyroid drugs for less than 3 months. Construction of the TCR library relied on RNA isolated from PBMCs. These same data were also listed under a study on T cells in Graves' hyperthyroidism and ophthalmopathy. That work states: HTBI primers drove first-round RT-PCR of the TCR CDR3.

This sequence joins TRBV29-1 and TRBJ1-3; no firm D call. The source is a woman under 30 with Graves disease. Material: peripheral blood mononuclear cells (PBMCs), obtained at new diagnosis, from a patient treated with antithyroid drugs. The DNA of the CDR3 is TGCAGCGTTGAGTTGGAGAAAGGAAACACCATATATTTT. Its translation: CSVELEKGNTIYF.